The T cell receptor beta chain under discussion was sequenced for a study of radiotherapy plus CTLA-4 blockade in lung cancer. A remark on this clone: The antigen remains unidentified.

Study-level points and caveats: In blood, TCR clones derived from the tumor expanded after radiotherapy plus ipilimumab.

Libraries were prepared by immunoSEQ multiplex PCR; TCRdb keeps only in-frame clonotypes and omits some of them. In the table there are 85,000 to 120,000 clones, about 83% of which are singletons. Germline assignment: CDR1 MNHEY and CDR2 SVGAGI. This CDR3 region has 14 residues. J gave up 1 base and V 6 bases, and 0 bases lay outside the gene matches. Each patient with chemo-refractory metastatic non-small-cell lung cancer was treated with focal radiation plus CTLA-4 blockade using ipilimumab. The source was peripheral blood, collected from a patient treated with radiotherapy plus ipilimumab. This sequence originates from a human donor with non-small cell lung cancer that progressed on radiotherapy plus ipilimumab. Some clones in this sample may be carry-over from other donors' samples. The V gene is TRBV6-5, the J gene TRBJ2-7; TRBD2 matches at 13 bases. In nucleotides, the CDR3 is TGTGCCAGCAGGGGACTAGCGGGGTCCTACGAGCAGTACTTC. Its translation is CASRGLAGSYEQYF.